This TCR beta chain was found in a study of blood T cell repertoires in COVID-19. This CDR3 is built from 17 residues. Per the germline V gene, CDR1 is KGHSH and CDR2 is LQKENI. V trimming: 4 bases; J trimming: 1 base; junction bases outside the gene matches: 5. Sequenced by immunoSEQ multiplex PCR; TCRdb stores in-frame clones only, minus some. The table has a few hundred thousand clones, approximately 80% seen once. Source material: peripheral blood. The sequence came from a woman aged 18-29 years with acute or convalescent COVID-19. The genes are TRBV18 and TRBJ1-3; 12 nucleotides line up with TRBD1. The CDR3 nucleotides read TGTGCCAGCTCACTACAGGGACAGGGGGCTTCTGGAAACACCATATATTTT. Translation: CASSLQGQGASGNTIYF.